These T cell receptor beta chains were read from a single sample in a study of blood T cells in healthy people across ages. TCRdb processed the 5' RACE reads anew with MiXCR; each CDR3 protein has one entry. The sample consists of 660,000 or so distinct CDR3 sequences, roughly three fifths of them appearing once. Sequencing was carried out using blood. The receptor source for this set is a man aged 60 to 75 in good health. CDR3s include the opening cysteine and the closing phenylalanine or tryptophan. The D gene is left open where the match is weak. Clone size is stated in some rows and not others, as once, few, many or a class when expanded.

J gene,D gene,clone size,V gene,CDR3 protein,CDR3 DNA
TRBJ1-2,NA,NA,TRBV5-1,CASGTQGYGYTF,TGCGCCAGCGGAACTCAGGGCTATGGCTACACCTTC
TRBJ2-5,TRBD2,NA,TRBV3-1,CASSQGTSGAPSQETQYF,TGTGCCAGCAGCCAAGGGACTAGCGGGGCACCCTCCCAAGAGACCCAGTACTTC
TRBJ1-2,TRBD1,NA,TRBV7-9,CASSLLSTGGGGYTF,TGTGCCAGCAGCCTACTCTCCACAGGGGGCGGAGGCTACACCTTC
TRBJ2-5,NA,NA,TRBV12-3/TRBV12-4,CASSEGASGVQYF,TGTGCCAGCAGCGAAGGCGCGTCGGGGGTGCAGTACTTC
TRBJ1-6,TRBD1,few,TRBV6-5,CASSYSGTGTFSPLHF,TGTGCCAGCAGTTACTCCGGGACAGGGACTTTTTCACCCCTCCACTTT
TRBJ2-1,NA,NA,TRBV4-1,CASSRTSRGSEQFF,TGCGCCAGCAGCCGGACTAGCAGGGGGAGTGAGCAGTTCTTC
TRBJ2-7,NA,NA,TRBV11-2,CASSITVGSEQYF,TGTGCCAGCAGCATCACAGTTGGGTCCGAGCAGTACTTC
TRBJ1-1,NA,NA,TRBV6-6,CASSGGDKTEAFF,TGTGCCAGCAGTGGGGGGGATAAGACTGAAGCTTTCTTT
TRBJ1-6,TRBD1,few,TRBV25-1,CASSPNRQGSSYNSPLHF,TGTGCCAGCAGTCCCAACCGACAGGGAAGCTCCTATAATTCACCCCTCCACTTT
TRBJ2-3,TRBD2,NA,TRBV20-1,CSARSGGSTDTQYF,TGCAGTGCTCGAAGCGGGGGGAGCACAGATACGCAGTATTTT
TRBJ2-5,NA,NA,TRBV29-1,CSVSRGEYQETQYF,TGCAGCGTTTCCCGGGGCGAGTACCAAGAGACCCAGTACTTC
TRBJ2-5,NA,NA,TRBV5-4,CASSQQAPYNEQYF,TGTGCCAGCAGCCAACAGGCCCCCTACAATGAGCAGTACTTC
TRBJ2-1,NA,once,TRBV28,CASRLDSHRGNEQFF,TGTGCCAGCAGATTGGACAGTCATCGGGGCAATGAGCAGTTCTTC
TRBJ2-5,TRBD2,NA,TRBV5-1,CASSLAAGGSQETQYF,TGCGCCAGCAGCTTGGCTGCGGGGGGTTCCCAAGAGACCCAGTACTTC
TRBJ2-7,TRBD1,NA,TRBV10-3,CAASRDSYEQYF,TGTGCCGCAAGCCGGGACAGTTACGAGCAGTACTTC
TRBJ2-5,TRBD1,NA,TRBV20-1,CSAGTGGAGETQYF,TGCAGTGCTGGGACAGGGGGCGCGGGGGAGACCCAGTACTTC
TRBJ2-7,NA,NA,TRBV11-2,CASSLFRGPSYEQYF,TGTGCCAGCAGCTTATTCCGGGGGCCCTCCTACGAGCAGTACTTC
TRBJ1-4,NA,NA,TRBV5-1,CASSLDTSNNEKLFF,TGCGCCAGCAGCTTGGACACGAGTAATAATGAAAAACTGTTTTTT